The 20 T cell receptor beta chains below come from one sample, sequenced in a study of cytomegalovirus exposure and HLA in healthy donors. In the PCR, 60 Vbeta and 13 Jbeta primers were used. Using immunoSEQ multiplex PCR, the repertoire was profiled, and TCRdb retains in-frame clones only, with some absent. The profile covers approximately 200,000 clones, with about 84% appearing a single time and 1% to 1.5% taken by the ten largest. The sequencing sample was made of PBMCs. Receptors were obtained from a human donor in good health.

The J gene is TRBJ2-3, the V gene TRBV9; D call uncertain. The CDR3 has 14 residues. V dropped 0 bases and J dropped 6 bases, with 11 bases sitting between them. Germline loops: CDR1 SGDLS, CDR2 YYNGEE. This CDR3 reads CASSVGTKLDTQYF. Written as DNA, the CDR3 is TGTGCCAGCAGCGTAGGAACCAAACTGGATACGCAGTATTTT. Variable domain in full (rest from reference TRBV9 and TRBJ2-3): DSGVTQTPKHLITATGQRVTLRCSPRSGDLSVYWYQQSLDQGLQFLIQYYNGEERAKGNILERFSAQQFPDLHSELNLSSLELGDSALYFCASSVGTKLDTQYFGPGTRLTVL.

This chain uses TRBV7-2 with TRBJ2-3; 13 bases line up with TRBD2. The germline V gene encodes CDR1 SGHTA and CDR2 FQGNSA. This CDR3 spans 16 amino acids. The trim removed 5 bases at V and 4 bases at J, leaving 6 bases unmatched. The CDR3 DNA sequence: TGTGCCAGCAGCCTCAGACTAGCGGGAGGTGCAGATACGCAGTATTTT. Translated, it gives CASSLRLAGGADTQYF.

This chain connects TRBV28 to TRBJ2-7; the D gene is possibly TRBD2 (6 bases). Between the trimmed V and J ends, which lost 4 bases and 4 bases, there was a span of 23 bases. Germline-derived CDR1 and CDR2 are MDHEN and SYDVKM. The CDR3 loop spans 17 amino acids. This CDR3 is CASSSFGGTFHRYEQYF. The CDR3 bases are TGTGCCAGCAGTTCATTTGGGGGGACGTTTCACCGGTACGAGCAGTACTTC.

This clone was recorded only once. This chain joins TRBV6-5 and TRBJ2-7; no definite D call. The CDR3 length is 15 residues. CDR1 and CDR2 from the germline V gene are MNHEY and SVGAGI. Between the trimmed V and J ends, which lost 4 bases and 4 bases, there was a span of 17 bases. CDR3 sequence (DNA): TGTGCCAGCAGTTCGAATCACTACCGTATTTACGAGCAGTACTTC. Encoded protein: CASSSNHYRIYEQYF.

This clone was counted once. The rearrangement joins TRBV18 to TRBJ2-3, with 8 bases matching TRBD2. The CDR3 spans 15 residues. CDR1 is KGHSH and CDR2 is LQKENI in the germline V gene. V lost 2 bases, J lost 0 bases, and 1 base stayed unmatched. CDR3 loop: CASSPAGGSTDTQYF. The CDR3 bases are TGTGCCAGCTCACCAGCGGGAGGAAGCACAGATACGCAGTATTTT.

The J gene is TRBJ1-1, the V gene TRBV2; TRBD1 matches at 9 bases. The V and J ends lost 4 bases and 1 base, in that order; junction bases with no gene match: 1. The CDR3 contains 14 residues. Germline CDR1 is SNHLY and CDR2 is FYNNEI. This CDR3 is CASSVDRGNTEAFF. As DNA, the CDR3 is TGTGCCAGCAGTGTGGACAGGGGGAACACTGAAGCTTTCTTT.

The rearrangement uses TRBV5-1 and TRBJ2-1; a weak D match, TRBD2 (5 bases). Germline V lookup: CDR1 SGHRS, CDR2 YFSETQ. Trimming removed 4 bases at V and 7 bases at J, with 15 bases between. The CDR3 runs to 14 residues. The CDR3 nucleotides read TGCGCCAGCAGCCCGTGGGCGGGTGGGAATGAGCAGTTCTTC. Translating gives CASSPWAGGNEQFF.

This chain joins TRBV4-2 and TRBJ1-5; 9 bases align to TRBD1. The CDR3 consists of 16 residues. CDR1 is LGHNA and CDR2 is YNFKEQ in the germline V gene. V gave up 2 bases and J gave up 4 bases; unmatched junction bases: 6. The CDR3 DNA is TGTGCCAGCAGCCAACAGGGGACAGGGATTAATCAGCCCCAGCATTTT. The encoded protein is CASSQQGTGINQPQHF.

Only one count was recorded for this clone. Additional DNA sequences in this sample encode the identical CDR3. V gene TRBV7-3 combines with J gene TRBJ1-1; TRBD1 agrees at 9 bases. Germline V CDR1 and CDR2: SGHTA, FQGTGA. This CDR3 has 14 amino acids. With 4 bases clipped from V and 1 base from J, the junction kept 1 base outside the gene matches. The CDR3 region is CASSSGQGNTEAFF. The CDR3 DNA reads TGTGCCAGCAGCTCGGGACAGGGGAACACTGAAGCTTTCTTT. Drawing the rest from reference TRBV7-3 and TRBJ1-1, the complete variable domain is GAGVSQTPSNKVTEKGKYVELRCDPISGHTALYWYRQSLGQGPEFLIYFQGTGAADDSGLPNDRFFAVRPEGSVSTLKIQRTERGDSAVYLCASSSGQGNTEAFFGQGTRLTVV.

The CDR3 nucleotides read TGCGCCAGCAGCTGGGGACAGTCAGCAGATACGCAGTATTTT. Protein sequence: CASSWGQSADTQYF. The V and J genes are TRBV5-1 and TRBJ2-3; TRBD1 matches 7 bases. The length of the CDR3 is 14 residues. Trimming took 3 bases from V and 4 from J; bases not matched to a gene: 5. The V gene's germline CDR1 is SGHRS and CDR2 YFSETQ.

The chain combines TRBV5-1 with TRBJ2-7; D possibly corresponds to TRBD2 (5 bases). The CDR3 has 16 amino acids. V lost 4 bases to trimming and J lost 4 bases, with 21 bases between them. Germline V gives CDR1 SGHRS, CDR2 YFSETQ. CDR3 in amino acids: CASSALESGKHYEQYF. The CDR3 DNA follows: TGCGCCAGCAGCGCCCTTGAGAGCGGAAAACATTACGAGCAGTACTTC.

The J gene is TRBJ1-2, the V gene TRBV5-6; possible D gene TRBD1, 6 bases. With 4 bases removed from V and 6 bases from J, the gap between germline ends came to 16 bases. The V gene's germline CDR1 is SGHDT and CDR2 YYEEEE. The CDR3 is made up of 14 amino acids. The CDR3 region has the DNA TGTGCCAGCAGCCTCACACAGGGCGGCCATGGCTACACCTTC. Residues: CASSLTQGGHGYTF.

The V and J genes are TRBV5-4 and TRBJ2-7, with D possibly TRBD2 on 5 matching bases. V was trimmed by 2 bases and J by 5 bases, leaving 14 bases between them. The germline V gene has CDR1 SGHNT and CDR2 YYREEE (reference sequence). This CDR3 contains 14 residues. The CDR3 bases are TGTGCCAGCAGCTTAGTGGGAGCTAGTCACGAGCAGTACTTC. This encodes CASSLVGASHEQYF.

The count of this clone is one. The chain carries TRBV20-1 and TRBJ2-1; D is undetermined. Germline CDR1 reads DFQATT; CDR2 reads SNEGSKA (reference sequence). This CDR3 contains 10 residues. V lost 6 bases, J lost 10 bases, and 10 bases lay in between. Here the CDR3 DNA reads TGCAGTGCCCTCTGGAGAGAGCAGTTCTTC. It specifies CSALWREQFF.

The CDR3 bases are TGTGCCAGCAGACCGGGACAGGGCTACTCTGGGGCCAACGTCCTGACTTTC. Translating gives CASRPGQGYSGANVLTF. The V call is TRBV5-4, the J call TRBJ2-6; TRBD1 matches 9 bases. The CDR3 is 17 amino acids. J was trimmed by 0 bases and V by 5 bases; bases with no gene match: 6. The germline V gene has CDR1 SGHNT and CDR2 YYREEE (reference sequence).

The chain is built from TRBV10-3 and TRBJ2-5; 9 positions match TRBD1. The CDR3 is made up of 13 amino acids. Trimming cost V 11 bases and J 5 bases; bases outside gene matches: 9. The germline gives CDR1 ENHRY, CDR2 SYGVKD. CDR3 sequence: CALGTGSGETQYF. In DNA form, the CDR3 reads TGTGCCCTCGGGACAGGGAGTGGTGAGACCCAGTACTTC.

This chain joins TRBV7-6 and TRBJ2-5; 11 bases agree with TRBD1. Trimming took 4 bases from V and 3 from J; bases not matched to a gene: 4. The germline gives CDR1 SGHVS, CDR2 FNYEAQ. The CDR3 runs to 15 residues. Here the CDR3 DNA reads TGTGCCAGCAGCTCTTGGACAGGGGGCGAAGAGACCCAGTACTTC. It translates to CASSSWTGGEETQYF.

The chain recombines TRBV14 with TRBJ2-7; D possibly corresponds to TRBD2 (6 bases). V lost 1 base, J lost 12 bases, and 16 bases lay in between. CDR1 and CDR2 (germline): SGHDN, FVKESK. This CDR3 spans 13 amino acids. CDR3 region: CASSQGTGDVRYF. For the CDR3, the DNA is TGTGCCAGCAGCCAAGGGACGGGGGACGTCCGGTACTTC.

The chain links TRBV13 to TRBJ2-1; 8 bases agree with TRBD1. Losses at the gene ends were 8 bases for V and 4 bases for J; bases not matched to a gene: 19. The CDR3 runs 18 residues. CDR1 is PRHDT and CDR2 is FYEKMQ in the germline V gene (reference sequence). The CDR3 protein is CASGLMDREIAGYNEQFF. Here the CDR3 DNA reads TGTGCCAGCGGGTTGATGGACAGGGAGATCGCGGGGTACAATGAGCAGTTCTTC.

This clone has more than one count but fewer than ten. The chain employs TRBV7-8 and TRBJ1-1; 8 nucleotides line up with TRBD1. CDR3 length equals 14 residues. Germline V gene sequence: CDR1 SGHVS, CDR2 FQNEAQ. V lost 4 bases and J lost 7; bases outside the gene matches: 8. Here the CDR3 DNA reads TGTGCCAGCAGCTCCGAGGACAGGGTAATTGAAGCTTTCTTT. It is translated as CASSSEDRVIEAFF.